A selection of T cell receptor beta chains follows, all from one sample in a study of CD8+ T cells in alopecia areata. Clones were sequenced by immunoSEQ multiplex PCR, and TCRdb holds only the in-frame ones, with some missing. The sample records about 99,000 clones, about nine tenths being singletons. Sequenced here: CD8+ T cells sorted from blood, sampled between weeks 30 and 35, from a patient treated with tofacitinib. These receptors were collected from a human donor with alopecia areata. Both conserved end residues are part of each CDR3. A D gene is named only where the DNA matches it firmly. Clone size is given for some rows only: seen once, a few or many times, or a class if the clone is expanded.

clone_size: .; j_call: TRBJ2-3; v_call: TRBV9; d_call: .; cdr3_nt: TGTGCCAGCAGCGGCGGCGGTCAGGGGATCACAGATACGCAGTATTTT; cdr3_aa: CASSGGGQGITDTQYF
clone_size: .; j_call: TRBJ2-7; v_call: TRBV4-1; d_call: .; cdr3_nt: TGCGCCAGCAGCCAAGGGGGGTTGGGGACCTACGAGCAGTACTTC; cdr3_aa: CASSQGGLGTYEQYF
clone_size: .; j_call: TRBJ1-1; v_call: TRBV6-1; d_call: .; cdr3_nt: TGTGCCAGCAGTGAAGCGCTAGAGAACACTGAAGCTTTCTTT; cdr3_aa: CASSEALENTEAFF
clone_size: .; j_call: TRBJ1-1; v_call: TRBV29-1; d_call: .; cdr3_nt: TGCAGCGTGGAGGAAGGTGGGACCATGAACACTGAAGCTTTCTTT; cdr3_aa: CSVEEGGTMNTEAFF
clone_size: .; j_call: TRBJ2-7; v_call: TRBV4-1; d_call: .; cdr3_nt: TGCGCCAGCAGCCATCAACGGGCCAACGAGCAGTACTTC; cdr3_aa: CASSHQRANEQYF
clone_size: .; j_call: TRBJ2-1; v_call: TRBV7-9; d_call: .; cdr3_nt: TGTGCCAGCAGCAATCCGGAGGAGGATGAGCAGTTCTTC; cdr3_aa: CASSNPEEDEQFF
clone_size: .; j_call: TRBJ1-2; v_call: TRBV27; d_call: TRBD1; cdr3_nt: TGTGCCAGCAGTTTAGGACAGGGAGCAAGCGGCTACACCTTC; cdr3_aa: CASSLGQGASGYTF
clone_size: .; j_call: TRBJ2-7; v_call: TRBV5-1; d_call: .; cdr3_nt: TGCGCCAGCAGCTTGAACGACGAGCAGTACTTC; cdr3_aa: CASSLNDEQYF
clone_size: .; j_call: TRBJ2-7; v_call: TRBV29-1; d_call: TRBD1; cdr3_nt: TGCAGCGGGGGGAGACAGGGCCCCCCCTACGAGCAGTACTTC; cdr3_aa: CSGGRQGPPYEQYF
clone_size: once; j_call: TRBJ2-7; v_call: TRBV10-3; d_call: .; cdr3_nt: TGTGCCATCAGTCCGCAGGGAGGAAGCTCCTACGAGCAGTACTTC; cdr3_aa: CAISPQGGSSYEQYF
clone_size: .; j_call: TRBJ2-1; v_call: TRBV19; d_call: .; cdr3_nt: TGTGCCAGTAGATCACGGGACTCCAGCTCCTACAATGAGCAGTTCTTC; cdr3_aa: CASRSRDSSSYNEQFF
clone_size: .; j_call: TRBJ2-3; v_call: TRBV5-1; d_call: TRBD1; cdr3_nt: TGCGCCAGCAGCCAGTCCCGGGACAGGAGCACAGATACGCAGTATTTT; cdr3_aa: CASSQSRDRSTDTQYF
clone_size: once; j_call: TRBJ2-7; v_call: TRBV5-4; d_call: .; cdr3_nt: TGTGCCAGCAGCTCGAAGGGTCAATCCTACGAGCAGTACTTC; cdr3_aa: CASSSKGQSYEQYF
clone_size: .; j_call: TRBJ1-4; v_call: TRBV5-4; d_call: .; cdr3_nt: TGTGCCAGCAGCCCCGACAGCGCAACTAATGAAAAACTGTTTTTT; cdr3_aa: CASSPDSATNEKLFF
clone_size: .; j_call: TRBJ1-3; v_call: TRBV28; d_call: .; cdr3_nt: TGTGCCAGCAGTCCCCACCGGGGTAGTGGAAACACCATATATTTT; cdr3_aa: CASSPHRGSGNTIYF
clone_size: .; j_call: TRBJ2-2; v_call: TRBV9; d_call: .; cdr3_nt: TGTGCCAGCAGCGTAGCCCCTCGGGCAGGTGACCTTCTCCCCCCGAACACCGGGGAGCTGTTTTTT; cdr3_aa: CASSVAPRAGDLLPPNTGELFF
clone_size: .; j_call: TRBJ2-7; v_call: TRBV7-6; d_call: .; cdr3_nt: TGTGCCAGCAGCTTAGAGATTGAGGACTACGAGCAGTACTTC; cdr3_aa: CASSLEIEDYEQYF
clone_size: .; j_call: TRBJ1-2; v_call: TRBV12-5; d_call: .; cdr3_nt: TGTGCTAGTGGTTCCGGACCGGAGGGTGGCTACACCTTC; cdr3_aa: CASGSGPEGGYTF
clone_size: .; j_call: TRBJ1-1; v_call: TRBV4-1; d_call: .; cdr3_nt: TGCGCCAGCAGCCAAATGGGGTCGAACACTGAAGCTTTCTTT; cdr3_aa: CASSQMGSNTEAFF
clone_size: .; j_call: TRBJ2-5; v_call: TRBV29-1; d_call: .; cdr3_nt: TGCAGCGCTGGGGAGACCCAGTACTTC; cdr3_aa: CSAGETQYF
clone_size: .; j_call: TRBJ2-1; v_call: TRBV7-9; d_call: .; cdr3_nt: TGTGCCAGCAGAAACTTAAGGGGGTTCTACAATGAGCAGTTCTTC; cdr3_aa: CASRNLRGFYNEQFF
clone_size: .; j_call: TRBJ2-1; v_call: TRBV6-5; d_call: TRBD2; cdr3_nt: TGTGCCAGCAGGATCCAAGCGGGAATTAATGAGCAGTTCTTC; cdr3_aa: CASRIQAGINEQFF
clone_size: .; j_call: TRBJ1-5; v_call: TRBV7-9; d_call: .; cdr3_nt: TGTGCCAGCAGCTCGACAGACCATAGCAATCAGCCCCAGCATTTT; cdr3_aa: CASSSTDHSNQPQHF
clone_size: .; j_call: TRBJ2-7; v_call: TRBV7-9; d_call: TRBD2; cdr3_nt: TGTGCCAGCAGCTCGCGGGCGGGAGGTGATTACGAGCAGTACTTC; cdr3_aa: CASSSRAGGDYEQYF
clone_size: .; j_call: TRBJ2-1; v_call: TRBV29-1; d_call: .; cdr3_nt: TGCAGCGTCCAACGGGAGTACCATGGGGGAGATGAGCAGTTCTTC; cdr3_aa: CSVQREYHGGDEQFF
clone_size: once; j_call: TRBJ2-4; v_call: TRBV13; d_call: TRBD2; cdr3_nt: TGTGCCAGCAGCTCCGGGCCTCCACGGGAGGCCTGGTGGGACAAAAACATTCAGTACTTC; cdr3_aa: CASSSGPPREAWWDKNIQYF
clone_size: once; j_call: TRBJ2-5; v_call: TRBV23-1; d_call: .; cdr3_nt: TGCGCCAGCAGTCAATCGACCCAAGAGACCCAGTACTTC; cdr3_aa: CASSQSTQETQYF
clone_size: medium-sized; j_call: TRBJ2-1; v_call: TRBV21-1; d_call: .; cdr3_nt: TGTGCCAGCAGCAAGAATCATTCTAGCGGGGGAAATGAGCAGTTCTTC; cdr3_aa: CASSKNHSSGGNEQFF
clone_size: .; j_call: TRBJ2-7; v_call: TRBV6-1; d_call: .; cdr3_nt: TGTGCCAGCATGGGGAACAGGGTGTACGAGCAGTACTTC; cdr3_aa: CASMGNRVYEQYF
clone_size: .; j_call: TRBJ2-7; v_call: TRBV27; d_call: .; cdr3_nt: TGTGCCAGCAGTTTATCCCCCACAGGACTCTCCTACGAGCAGTACTTC; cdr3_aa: CASSLSPTGLSYEQYF
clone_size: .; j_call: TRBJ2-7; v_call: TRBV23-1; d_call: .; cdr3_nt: TGCGCCAGCAGTCAATCGATTTTGAGGGAGCAGTACTTC; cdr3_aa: CASSQSILREQYF
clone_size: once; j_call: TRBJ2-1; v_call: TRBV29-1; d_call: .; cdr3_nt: TGCAGCGCCCCCCTAGGGTTTCTCCGGGGTGAGCAGTTCTTC; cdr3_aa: CSAPLGFLRGEQFF
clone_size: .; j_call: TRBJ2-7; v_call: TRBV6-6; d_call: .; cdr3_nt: TGTGCCAGCAGCAGCCGGGACATATCCCCCTACGAGCAGTACTTC; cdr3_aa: CASSSRDISPYEQYF
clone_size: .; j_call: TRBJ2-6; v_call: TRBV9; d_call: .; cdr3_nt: TGTGCCAGCACGTCAAGAGATTCTGGGGCCAACGTCCTGACTTTC; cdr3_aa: CASTSRDSGANVLTF
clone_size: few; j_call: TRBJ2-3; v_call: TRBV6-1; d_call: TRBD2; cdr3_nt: TGTGCCAGCAGTGAAGCAGCGGGGGGGCCAGATACGCAGTATTTT; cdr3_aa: CASSEAAGGPDTQYF
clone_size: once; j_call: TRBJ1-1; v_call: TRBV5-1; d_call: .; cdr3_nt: TGCGCCAGCAGCGCACCGGGGGCTGAAGCTTTCTTT; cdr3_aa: CASSAPGAEAFF
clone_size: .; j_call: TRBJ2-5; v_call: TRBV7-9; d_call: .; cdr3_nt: TGTGCCAACACGGAACAGGGCGAAGAGACCCAGTACTTC; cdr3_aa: CANTEQGEETQYF
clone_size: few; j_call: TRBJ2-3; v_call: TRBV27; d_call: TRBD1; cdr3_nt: TGTGCCAGCAGTTTATACAGGGGAGGCACAGATACGCAGTATTTT; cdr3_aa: CASSLYRGGTDTQYF
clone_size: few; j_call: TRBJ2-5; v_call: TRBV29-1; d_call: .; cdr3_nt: TGCAGCGCCGCAACCTCCACTACTCGGGAGCAGTACTTC; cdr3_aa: CSAATSTTREQYF
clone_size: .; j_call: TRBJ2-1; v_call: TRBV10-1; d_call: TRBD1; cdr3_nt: TGCGCCAGCAGTGCTGACAGGGAGTGGGACAGAAATGAGCAGTTCTTC; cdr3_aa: CASSADREWDRNEQFF
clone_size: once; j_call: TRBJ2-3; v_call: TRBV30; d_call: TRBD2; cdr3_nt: TGTGCCTGGAGTGGTGGACTAGCGGGGGCCATCACAGATACGCAGTATTTT; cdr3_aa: CAWSGGLAGAITDTQYF
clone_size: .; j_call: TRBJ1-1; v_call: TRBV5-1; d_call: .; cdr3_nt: TGCGCCAGCTTCCTCGGGACACAGAACACTGAAGCTTTCTTT; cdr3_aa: CASFLGTQNTEAFF
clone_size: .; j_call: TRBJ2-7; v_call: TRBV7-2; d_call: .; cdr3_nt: TGTGCCAGCAGTCAACCCGGGGGGCACGAGCAGTACTTC; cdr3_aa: CASSQPGGHEQYF
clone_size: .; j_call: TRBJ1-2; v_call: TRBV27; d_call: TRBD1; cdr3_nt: TGTGCCAGCAGTTTAACTCAGAACAGGGGCGGCTACACCTTC; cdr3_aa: CASSLTQNRGGYTF
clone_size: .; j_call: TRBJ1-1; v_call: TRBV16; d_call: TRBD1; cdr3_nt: TGTGCCAGCAGCCAATCTCAGGACAGGGGGACTGCGTTCTTT; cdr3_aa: CASSQSQDRGTAFF
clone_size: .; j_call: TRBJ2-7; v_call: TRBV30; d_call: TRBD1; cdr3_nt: TGTGCCTGGAGTGTAATAGGGACAGCCTACGAGCAGTACTTC; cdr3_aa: CAWSVIGTAYEQYF
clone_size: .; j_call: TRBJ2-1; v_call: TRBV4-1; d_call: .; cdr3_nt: TGCGCCAGCAGCCAGCTCTCACGTCCCGGCTCCTACAATGAGCAGTTCTTC; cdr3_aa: CASSQLSRPGSYNEQFF
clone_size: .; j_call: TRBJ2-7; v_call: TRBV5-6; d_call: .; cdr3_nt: TGTGCCAGCAGCACGGACTACGAGCAGTACTTC; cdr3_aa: CASSTDYEQYF
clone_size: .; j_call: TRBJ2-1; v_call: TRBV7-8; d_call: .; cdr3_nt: TGTGCCAGCAGCCCGCCCCCGGATATAGGGCAGTTCTTC; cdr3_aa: CASSPPPDIGQFF
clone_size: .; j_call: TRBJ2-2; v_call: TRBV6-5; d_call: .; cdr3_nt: TGTGCCAGCAGTTACTCGAACCCCCGGGGCACCGGGGAGCTGTTTTTT; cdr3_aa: CASSYSNPRGTGELFF
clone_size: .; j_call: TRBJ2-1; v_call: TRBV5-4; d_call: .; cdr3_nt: TGTGCCAGCAGCTTATTTAGTGAGCAGTTCTTC; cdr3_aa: CASSLFSEQFF
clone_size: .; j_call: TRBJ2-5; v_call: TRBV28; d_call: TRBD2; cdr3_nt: TGTGCCAGCAGTGGCGCATCAGGGACTAGCCGGGGCCGGGGGCCGTTCGAACTCCAAGAGACCCAGTACTTC; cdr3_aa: CASSGASGTSRGRGPFELQETQYF
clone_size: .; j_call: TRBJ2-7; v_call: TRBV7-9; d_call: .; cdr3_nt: TGTGCCAGCAGCACCCGGGACACCCATCAGTTGGACCGCTCCTACGAGCAGTACTTC; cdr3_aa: CASSTRDTHQLDRSYEQYF
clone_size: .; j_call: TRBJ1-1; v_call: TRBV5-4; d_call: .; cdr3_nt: TGTGCCAGCAGCTTGGGGGGGGACAAAGCTTTCTTT; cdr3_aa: CASSLGGDKAFF
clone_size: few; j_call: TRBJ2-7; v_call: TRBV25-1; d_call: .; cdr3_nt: TGTGCCAGCAGCGCCGGGAAGAATGAGCAGTACTTC; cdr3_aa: CASSAGKNEQYF
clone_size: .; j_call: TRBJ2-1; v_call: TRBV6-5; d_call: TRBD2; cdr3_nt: TGTGCCAGCAGCCTCGGGGGGGCCGCCTACAATGAGCAGTTCTTC; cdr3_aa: CASSLGGAAYNEQFF
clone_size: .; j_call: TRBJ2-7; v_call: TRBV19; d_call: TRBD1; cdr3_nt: TGTGCCAGTAGTCCGGGACAGCTCTACGAGCAGTACTTC; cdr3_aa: CASSPGQLYEQYF